This T cell receptor (beta chain) was recovered during a study of blood T cell repertoires in COVID-19. As processed by the authors: Amplification with reference gene primers provided the estimates of nucleated cell counts. Produced via immunoSEQ multiplex PCR; TCRdb's table is partial and in-frame only. That table furnishes V, J and clone size, whereas the DNA furnished D and trimming. This sample has 250,000 to 300,000 clones, with 75% to 90% found just once. Sequenced sample: peripheral blood. The clonotype originates from a woman aged 50 to 65 who had recovered from COVID-19.

The CDR3 DNA reads as TGTGCCAGCAGCCACAACGGACATACCTACGAGCAGTACTTC. Translation gives CASSHNGHTYEQYF. This chain uses TRBV27 with TRBJ2-7, with TRBD1 as a possible D gene (5 bases). Per the germline V gene, CDR1 is MNHEY and CDR2 is SMNVEV (reference sequence). There are 14 residues in the CDR3. V lost 6 bases and J lost 2, with 14 bases in between.